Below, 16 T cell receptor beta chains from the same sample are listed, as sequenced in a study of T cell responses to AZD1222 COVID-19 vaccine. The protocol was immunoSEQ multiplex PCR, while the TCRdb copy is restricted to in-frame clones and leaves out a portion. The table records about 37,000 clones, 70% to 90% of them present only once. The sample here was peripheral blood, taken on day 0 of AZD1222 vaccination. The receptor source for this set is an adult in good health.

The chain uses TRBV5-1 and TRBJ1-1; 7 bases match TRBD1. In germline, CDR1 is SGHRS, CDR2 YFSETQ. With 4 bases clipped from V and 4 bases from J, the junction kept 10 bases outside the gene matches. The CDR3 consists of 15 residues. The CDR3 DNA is TGCGCCAGCAGCCCTTTTGGGACAGTGATCACTGAAGCTTTCTTT. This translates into CASSPFGTVITEAFF.

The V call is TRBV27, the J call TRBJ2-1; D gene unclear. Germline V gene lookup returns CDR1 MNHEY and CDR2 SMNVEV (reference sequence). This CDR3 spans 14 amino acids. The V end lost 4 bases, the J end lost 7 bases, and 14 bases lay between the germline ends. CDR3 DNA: TGTGCCAGCAGTTGGATCAGTCCGGAGAATGAGCAGTTCTTC. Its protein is CASSWISPENEQFF.

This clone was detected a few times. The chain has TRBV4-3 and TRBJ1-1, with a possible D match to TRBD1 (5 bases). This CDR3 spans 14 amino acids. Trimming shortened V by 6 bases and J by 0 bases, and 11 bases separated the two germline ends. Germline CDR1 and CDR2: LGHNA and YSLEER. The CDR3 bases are TGCGCCAGCAGGGAACAGGATATGAACACTGAAGCTTTCTTT. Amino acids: CASREQDMNTEAFF.

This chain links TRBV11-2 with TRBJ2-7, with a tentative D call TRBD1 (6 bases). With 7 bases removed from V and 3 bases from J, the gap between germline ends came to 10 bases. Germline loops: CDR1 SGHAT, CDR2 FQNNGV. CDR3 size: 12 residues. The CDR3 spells CASTLGGYEQYF. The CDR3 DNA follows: TGTGCCAGCACCCTAGGGGGCTACGAGCAGTACTTC.

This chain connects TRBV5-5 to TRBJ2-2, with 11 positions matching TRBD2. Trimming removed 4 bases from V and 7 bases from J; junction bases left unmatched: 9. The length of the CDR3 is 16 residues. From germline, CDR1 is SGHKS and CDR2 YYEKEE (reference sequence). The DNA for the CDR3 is TGTGCCAGCAGCCCCAGACTAGCGGGAAGGGTCGGGGAGCTGTTTTTT. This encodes CASSPRLAGRVGELFF.

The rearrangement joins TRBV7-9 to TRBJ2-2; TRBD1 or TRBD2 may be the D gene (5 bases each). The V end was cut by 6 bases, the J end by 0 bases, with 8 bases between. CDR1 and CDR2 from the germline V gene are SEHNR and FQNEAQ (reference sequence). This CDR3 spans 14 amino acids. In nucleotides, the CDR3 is TGTGCCAGCAGGGGGACCACGAACACCGGGGAGCTGTTTTTT. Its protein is CASRGTTNTGELFF.

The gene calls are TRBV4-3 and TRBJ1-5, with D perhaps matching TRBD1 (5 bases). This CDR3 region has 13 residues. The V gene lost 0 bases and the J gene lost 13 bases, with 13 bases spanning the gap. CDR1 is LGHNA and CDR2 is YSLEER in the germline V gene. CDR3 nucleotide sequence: TGCGCCAGCAGCCAAGATCGGGGCAGTCCGCAGCATTTT. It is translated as CASSQDRGSPQHF.

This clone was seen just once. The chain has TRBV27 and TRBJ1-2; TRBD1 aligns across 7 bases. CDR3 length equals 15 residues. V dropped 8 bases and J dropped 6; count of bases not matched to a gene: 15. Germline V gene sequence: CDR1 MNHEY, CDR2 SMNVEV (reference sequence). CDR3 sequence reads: CASGRQGWSGDGYTF. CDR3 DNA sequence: TGTGCCAGCGGGCGACAGGGATGGTCGGGCGATGGCTACACCTTC.

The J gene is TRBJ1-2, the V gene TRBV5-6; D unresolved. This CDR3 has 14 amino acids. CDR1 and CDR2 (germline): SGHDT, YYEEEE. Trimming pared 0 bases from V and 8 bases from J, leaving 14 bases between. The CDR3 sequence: CASSLGWKSWGYTF. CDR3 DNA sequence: TGTGCCAGCAGCTTGGGATGGAAATCCTGGGGCTACACCTTC.

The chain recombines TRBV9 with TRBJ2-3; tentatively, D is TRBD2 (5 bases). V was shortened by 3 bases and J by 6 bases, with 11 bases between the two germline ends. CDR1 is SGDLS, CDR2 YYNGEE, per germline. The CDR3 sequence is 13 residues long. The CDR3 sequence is CASSAGGGDTQYF. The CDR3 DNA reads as TGTGCCAGCAGCGCCGGCGGAGGCGATACGCAGTATTTT.

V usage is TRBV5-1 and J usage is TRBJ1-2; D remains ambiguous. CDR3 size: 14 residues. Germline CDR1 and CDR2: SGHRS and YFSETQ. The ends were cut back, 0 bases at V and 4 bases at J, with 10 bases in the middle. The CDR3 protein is CASSLDNSFYGYTF. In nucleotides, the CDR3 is TGCGCCAGCAGCTTGGACAACTCCTTCTATGGCTACACCTTC.

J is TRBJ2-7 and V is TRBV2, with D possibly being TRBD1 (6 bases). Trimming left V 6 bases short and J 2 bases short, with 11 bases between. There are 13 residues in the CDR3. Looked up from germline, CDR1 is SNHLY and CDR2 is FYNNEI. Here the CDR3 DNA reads TGTGCCAGCAGCCTGGACAGAACCTACGAGCAGTACTTC. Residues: CASSLDRTYEQYF.

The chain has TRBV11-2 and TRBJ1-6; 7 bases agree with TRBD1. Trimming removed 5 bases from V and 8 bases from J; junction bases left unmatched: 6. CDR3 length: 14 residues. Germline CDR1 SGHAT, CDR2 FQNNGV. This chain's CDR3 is CASSETGAYSPLHF. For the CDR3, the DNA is TGTGCCAGCAGCGAAACAGGGGCATATTCACCCCTCCACTTT.

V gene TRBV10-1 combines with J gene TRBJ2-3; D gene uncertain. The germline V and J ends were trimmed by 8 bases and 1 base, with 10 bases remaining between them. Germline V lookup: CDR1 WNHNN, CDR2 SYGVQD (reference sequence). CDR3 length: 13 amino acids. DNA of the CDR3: TGCGCCAGCGGATCCCAAGGCACAGATACGCAGTATTTT. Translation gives CASGSQGTDTQYF.

The CDR3 DNA is TGTGCCAGCAGCCCCCTGCGGGGGTCTCTCTCTGGAAACACCATATATTTT. It codes for CASSPLRGSLSGNTIYF. The rearrangement links TRBV7-8 to TRBJ1-3, with D possibly matching TRBD1 (5 bases). This CDR3 is built from 17 residues. Between the trimmed V and J ends, which lost 5 bases and 0 bases, there was a span of 17 bases. Germline CDR1 SGHVS, CDR2 FQNEAQ. Full variable domain (remainder filled in from reference TRBV7-8 and TRBJ1-3): GAGVSQSPRYKVAKRGQDVALRCDPISGHVSLFWYQQALGQGPEFLTYFQNEAQLDKSGLPSDRFFAERPEGSVSTLKIQRTQQEDSAVYLCASSPLRGSLSGNTIYFGEGSWLTVV.

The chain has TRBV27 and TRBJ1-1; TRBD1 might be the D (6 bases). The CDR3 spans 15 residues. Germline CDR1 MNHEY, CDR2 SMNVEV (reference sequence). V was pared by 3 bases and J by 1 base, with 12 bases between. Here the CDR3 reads CASSFSRGGNTEAFF. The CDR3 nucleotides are TGTGCCAGCAGTTTTAGCAGGGGCGGGAACACTGAAGCTTTCTTT.